Below are 16 T cell receptor beta chains sequenced from a single sample in a study of blood T cell repertoires in COVID-19. Measured with immunoSEQ multiplex PCR; TCRdb has only the in-frame clones, and not every one. This table has fewer than 300,000 clones, roughly 84% appearing once. Sequenced input: peripheral blood. The receptors shown here come from a woman between 18 and 29 years old with acute or convalescent COVID-19.

This CDR3 is CASSHGGTPNTEAFF. DNA for the CDR3: TGTGCCAGCAGCCACGGAGGGACCCCGAACACTGAAGCTTTCTTT. The chain is built from TRBV3-1 (or the pseudogene TRBV3-2) and TRBJ1-1, with D possibly matching TRBD1 (5 bases). V was clipped by 3 bases and J by 1 base, with 12 bases between them. The germline gives CDR1 LGHDT, CDR2 YNNKEL (reference sequence). The CDR3 extends over 15 amino acids.

The chain uses TRBV29-1 and TRBJ2-7; possibly TRBD1 for D (6 bases). This CDR3 has 14 amino acids. V lost 7 bases and J 2 bases, leaving 18 bases between the germline ends. The V gene's germline CDR1 is SQVTM and CDR2 ANQGSEA. In DNA form, the CDR3 reads TGCAGCGCCGCCCAGGGGCAGGGAGCCTACGAGCAGTACTTC. This gives the protein CSAAQGQGAYEQYF.

This chain uses TRBV4-3 with TRBJ1-2; D is uncertain. The V gene lost 4 bases and the J gene lost 1 base, with 22 bases spanning the gap. CDR3 length: 18 residues. CDR1 LGHNA and CDR2 YSLEER come from the germline V gene. CDR3 bases: TGCGCCAGCAGCCCCTTCCCGCCAGGAGGCACCGGTAACTATGGCTACACCTTC. Translated, it gives CASSPFPPGGTGNYGYTF.

This sequence joins TRBV7-2 and TRBJ1-2, with 7 bases lining up with TRBD1. The CDR3 length is 15 residues. Trimming took 1 base from V and 2 from J; bases not matched to a gene: 4. Germline V gene lookup returns CDR1 SGHTA and CDR2 FQGNSA. The CDR3 DNA follows: TGTGCCAGCAGCTTAGAGGCGGGACAGAACTATGGCTACACCTTC. Translated: CASSLEAGQNYGYTF. The whole variable domain, filled in from reference TRBV7-2 and TRBJ1-2, reads GAGVSQSPSNKVTEKGKDVELRCDPISGHTALYWYRQSLGQGLEFLIYFQGNSAPDKSGLPSDRFSAERTGGSVSTLTIQRTQQEDSAVYLCASSLEAGQNYGYTFGSGTRLTVV.

This rearrangement joins TRBV5-1 to TRBJ1-2; D gene ambiguous. This CDR3 spans 14 amino acids. Germline V lookup: CDR1 SGHRS, CDR2 YFSETQ. V dropped 0 bases and J dropped 0 bases, with 6 bases sitting between them. In DNA form, the CDR3 reads TGCGCCAGCAGCTTGGCGCAGGCTAACTATGGCTACACCTTC. Amino acids: CASSLAQANYGYTF.

The chain uses TRBV7-3 and TRBJ2-3; TRBD2 matches at 15 bases. The V gene end was trimmed by 2 bases and the J gene end by 3 bases; junction bases not matched to a gene: 6. Per the germline V gene, CDR1 is SGHTA and CDR2 is FQGTGA. This CDR3 region has 18 residues. The CDR3, as DNA: TGTGCCAGCAGCTTAGGATGGACTAGCGGGAGGGGTACAGATACGCAGTATTTT. Amino acids: CASSLGWTSGRGTDTQYF.

The V and J genes are TRBV5-6 and TRBJ2-7, with TRBD2 identical over 9 bases. J gave up 7 bases and V 1 base, and 6 bases lay outside the gene matches. This CDR3 contains 14 residues. Germline CDR1 SGHDT, CDR2 YYEEEE. This chain's CDR3 is CASSLLAGPGEQYF. The CDR3 DNA reads TGTGCCAGCAGCTTGCTAGCGGGACCGGGTGAGCAGTACTTC.

The gene calls are TRBV27 and TRBJ2-7, with D possibly matching TRBD1 (6 bases). CDR3 length: 15 amino acids. With 6 bases removed from V and 4 bases from J, the gap between germline ends came to 19 bases. Germline values: CDR1 MNHEY, CDR2 SMNVEV (reference sequence). CDR3 sequence reads: CASSFLQGSGYEQYF. For the CDR3, the DNA is TGTGCCAGCAGCTTTCTACAGGGTTCCGGGTACGAGCAGTACTTC.

This chain uses TRBV24-1 with TRBJ2-1, with a possible D match to TRBD2 (6 bases). The CDR3 totals 16 residues. The germline V gene encodes CDR1 KGHDR and CDR2 SFDVKD. Trimming took 7 bases from V and 2 from J, leaving 17 bases between them. The CDR3 sequence is CATSEGGGGTYNEQFF. Written as DNA, the CDR3 is TGTGCCACCAGCGAGGGAGGAGGAGGGACCTACAATGAGCAGTTCTTC.

The V and J genes are TRBV29-1 and TRBJ1-1; D gene uncertain. This CDR3 comprises 15 residues. The V gene's germline CDR1 is SQVTM and CDR2 ANQGSEA. V was trimmed by 5 bases and J by 0 bases, leaving 16 bases between them. The CDR3 loop is CSVRRTLGMNTEAFF. The CDR3 DNA reads TGCAGCGTTCGCCGAACTCTTGGTATGAACACTGAAGCTTTCTTT.

This chain uses TRBV7-9 with TRBJ2-1; 8 bases map to TRBD2. V lost 4 bases to trimming and J lost 10 bases; unmatched junction nucleotides: 12. The CDR3 spans 15 residues. Germline V CDR1 and CDR2: SEHNR, FQNEAQ (reference sequence). As DNA, the CDR3 is TGTGCCAGCAGCTCTTTCCCTAGCGGGCCCCCCGAGCAGTTCTTC. This codes for CASSSFPSGPPEQFF.

The genes are TRBV7-2 and TRBJ2-1, with 7 nucleotides matching TRBD2. Per the germline V gene, CDR1 is SGHTA and CDR2 is FQGNSA. CDR3 length equals 14 residues. Losses at the gene ends were 5 bases for V and 11 bases for J; bases not matched to a gene: 12. The CDR3 nucleotides read TGTGCCAGCAGCCCCCGGGGGTCGGGAGGTCAGCAGTTCTTC. It specifies CASSPRGSGGQQFF.

The gene calls are TRBV19 and TRBJ2-7, with TRBD2 matching 9 bases. Per germline, CDR1 LNHDA and CDR2 SQIVND (reference sequence). This CDR3 spans 15 amino acids. Trimming took 5 bases from V and 0 from J; bases not matched to a gene: 5. Here the CDR3 reads CASSEAGGSSYEQYF. CDR3 bases: TGTGCCAGTAGTGAAGCGGGAGGAAGCTCCTACGAGCAGTACTTC.

This chain joins TRBV18 and TRBJ2-7; TRBD2 is a possible D gene (5 bases). The germline CDR1 and CDR2 sequences are KGHSH and LQKENI. V was trimmed by 3 bases and J by 0 bases, leaving 18 bases between them. This CDR3 region has 17 residues. The CDR3 sequence: CASSPPAAAANSYEQYF. CDR3 bases: TGTGCCAGCTCACCCCCGGCAGCGGCCGCCAACTCCTACGAGCAGTACTTC.

This sequence joins TRBV9 and TRBJ1-1; D might be TRBD1 (5 bases). V lost 3 bases and J 0 bases, leaving 9 bases between the germline ends. This CDR3 region has 14 residues. Germline-derived CDR1 and CDR2 are SGDLS and YYNGEE. Here the CDR3 DNA reads TGTGCCAGCAGCGCGACAGTAATGAACACTGAAGCTTTCTTT. It yields the protein CASSATVMNTEAFF.

The chain employs TRBV11-3 and TRBJ2-1; no clear D. The V end lost 0 bases, the J end lost 0 bases, and 12 bases lay between the germline ends. This CDR3 has 17 amino acids. Germline V gene data show CDR1 as SGHNT and CDR2 as YENEEA. In DNA, the CDR3 is TGTGCCAGCAGCTTAGATCGCGGTCCCAGCTCCTACAATGAGCAGTTCTTC. Protein product: CASSLDRGPSSYNEQFF.